This T cell receptor (beta chain) originates from a study of T-cell memory formation after mild COVID-19. From the 5' RACE reads, TCRdb called clonotypes with MiXCR, one entry per CDR3 protein. The sample has hundreds of thousands of distinct CDR3 sequences, 20% to 25% seen once. The germline CDR1 and CDR2 sequences are MNHEY and SMNVEV (reference sequence). The CDR3 is made up of 13 amino acids. Trimming left V 5 bases short and J 4 bases short, with 11 bases between. Sample: PBMCs or a T cell subset sorted from them (not recorded which). The TCR sequence derives from an adult woman who had mild COVID-19 (a few samples of this study predate the infection). Cell type and time point are not known. The genes are TRBV27 and TRBJ1-2; D not resolved. Here the CDR3 reads CASSPRTPYGYTF. Written as DNA, the CDR3 is TGTGCCAGCAGTCCCCGGACTCCCTATGGCTACACCTTC.